Presented here are 11 T cell receptor beta chains from one specimen sequenced in a study of blood T cell repertoires in COVID-19. Sequenced by immunoSEQ multiplex PCR; TCRdb stores in-frame clones only, minus some. The sample consists of approximately 280,000 clones, about nine tenths of them appearing once. Source material: peripheral blood. The receptors were gathered from a woman aged 55 to 70 with acute or convalescent COVID-19.

The chain has TRBV28 and TRBJ1-2; TRBD1 might be the D (5 bases). The germline CDR1 and CDR2 sequences are MDHEN and SYDVKM. The CDR3 extends over 15 amino acids. Trimming removed 4 bases from V and 4 bases from J, with 16 bases in between. The CDR3 region has the DNA TGTGCCAGCAGTTCCCTGACAGCCTCGGGCTATGGCTACACCTTC. Encoded protein: CASSSLTASGYGYTF.

The chain couples TRBV5-1 to TRBJ2-2; 13 bases are a match to TRBD2. Germline assignment: CDR1 SGHRS and CDR2 YFSETQ. This CDR3 spans 19 amino acids. V gave up 3 bases and J gave up 1 base; unmatched junction bases: 9. CDR3 protein: CASSSGLAGAQWNTGELFF. CDR3 DNA: TGCGCCAGCAGCTCAGGACTAGCGGGGGCCCAGTGGAACACCGGGGAGCTGTTTTTT.

The chain joins TRBV7-6 to TRBJ1-6, with 7 bases that match TRBD1. The J segment lost 9 bases and the V segment lost 8 bases, leaving 10 bases of the junction unmatched. Germline CDR1 reads SGHVS; CDR2 reads FNYEAQ. The CDR3 runs to 14 residues. CDR3 region: CASSGQVSGSPLHF. The CDR3, as DNA: TGTGCCAGCTCAGGACAGGTGTCGGGTTCACCCCTCCACTTT.

The chain links TRBV18 to TRBJ1-3; no definite D call. The length of the CDR3 is 15 residues. V lost 5 bases and J lost 7, with 18 bases in between. Germline V gene lookup returns CDR1 KGHSH and CDR2 LQKENI. The CDR3 DNA sequence: TGTGCCAGCTCAACCTCGAGCGGGATACGTAACACCATATATTTT. Translating gives CASSTSSGIRNTIYF. Based on the CDR3 plus reference TRBV18 and TRBJ1-3, the full variable domain is NAGVMQNPRHLVRRRGQEARLRCSPMKGHSHVYWYRQLPEEGLKFMVYLQKENIIDESGMPKERFSAEFPKEGPSILRIQQVVRGDSAAYFCASSTSSGIRNTIYFGEGSWLTVV.

This chain links TRBV27 with TRBJ2-5, with no clear D. Germline V gene sequence: CDR1 MNHEY, CDR2 SMNVEV (reference sequence). Trimming stripped 8 bases from V and 1 base from J, with 5 bases between. CDR3 length equals 11 residues. CDR3 region: CASGPQETQYF. The CDR3 coding sequence is TGTGCCAGCGGGCCCCAAGAGACCCAGTACTTC.

Notes on this clone: Other DNA sequences in the sample encode the same CDR3. The chain joins TRBV18 to TRBJ1-1; D remains ambiguous. Per germline, CDR1 KGHSH and CDR2 LQKENI. V lost 3 bases, J lost 2 bases, and 7 bases lay in between. The CDR3 sequence is 13 residues long. The CDR3 DNA follows: TGTGCCAGCTCACCCACGGGTAACACTGAAGCTTTCTTT. Translating gives CASSPTGNTEAFF.

J is TRBJ2-7 and V is TRBV12-3 or TRBV12-4; 7 positions match TRBD2. After removal of 6 bases from V and 0 bases from J, the junction contained 2 bases not matched to a gene. This CDR3 spans 13 amino acids. The chain's CDR3 is CASRSSGSYEQYF. In nucleotides, the CDR3 is TGTGCCAGCAGGTCTAGCGGCTCCTACGAGCAGTACTTC.

This clone has more than one count but fewer than ten. The rearrangement uses TRBV6-2 or TRBV6-3 and TRBJ2-2; no clear D gene. This CDR3 region has 13 residues. V was trimmed by 6 bases and J by 5 bases, leaving 10 bases between them. Germline-derived CDR1 and CDR2 are MNHEY and SVGEGT. In DNA, the CDR3 is TGTGCCAGCAGCATCATGTTGACCGGGGAGCTGTTTTTT. Translation gives CASSIMLTGELFF.

The chain combines TRBV15 with TRBJ2-7; 11 bases align to TRBD2. The CDR3 covers 15 residues. Germline V gene data show CDR1 as LNHNV and CDR2 as YYDKDF (reference sequence). V shed 5 bases, J shed 7 bases, and the junction held 10 bases outside the gene matches. CDR3 bases: TGTGCCACCAGCCTCGGGGCTAGCGGGGGGCGGGAGCAGTACTTC. Translating gives CATSLGASGGREQYF.

The chain couples TRBV6-5 to TRBJ2-1; 8 bases are shared with TRBD2. V dropped 8 bases and J dropped 4; count of bases not matched to a gene: 7. CDR3 length: 14 amino acids. Germline CDR1 is MNHEY and CDR2 is SVGAGI. CDR3 sequence reads: CASRGLAGYNEQFF. DNA of the CDR3: TGTGCCAGCCGAGGGCTAGCGGGTTACAATGAGCAGTTCTTC.

The genes are TRBV27 and TRBJ1-2, with 9 bases matching TRBD1. This CDR3 contains 13 residues. V lost 5 bases, J lost 5 bases, and 3 bases stayed unmatched. Germline V lookup: CDR1 MNHEY, CDR2 SMNVEV (reference sequence). Here the CDR3 DNA reads TGTGCCAGCAGTAGGACAGGGGAATATGGCTACACCTTC. As protein: CASSRTGEYGYTF.